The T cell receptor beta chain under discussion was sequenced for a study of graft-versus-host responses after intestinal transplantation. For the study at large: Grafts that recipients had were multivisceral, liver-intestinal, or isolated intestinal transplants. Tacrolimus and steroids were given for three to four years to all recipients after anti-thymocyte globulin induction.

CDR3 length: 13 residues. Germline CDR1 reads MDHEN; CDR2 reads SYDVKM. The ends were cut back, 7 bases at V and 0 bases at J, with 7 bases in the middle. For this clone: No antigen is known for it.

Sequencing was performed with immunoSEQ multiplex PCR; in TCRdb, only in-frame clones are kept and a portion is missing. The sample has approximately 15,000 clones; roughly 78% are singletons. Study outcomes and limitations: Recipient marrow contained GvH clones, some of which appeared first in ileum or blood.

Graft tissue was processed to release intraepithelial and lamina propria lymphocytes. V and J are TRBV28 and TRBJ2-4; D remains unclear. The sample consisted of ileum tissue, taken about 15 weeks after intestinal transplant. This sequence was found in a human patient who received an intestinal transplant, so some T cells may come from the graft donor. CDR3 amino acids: CASTLGAKNIQYF. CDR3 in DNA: TGTGCCAGCACCTTAGGAGCCAAAAACATTCAGTACTTC.